This passage covers 9 T cell receptor beta chains from one sample sequenced in a study of T cell changes during pregnancy in multiple sclerosis. Clones were sequenced by immunoSEQ multiplex PCR, and TCRdb holds only the in-frame ones, with some missing. The data show about 70,000 clones, approximately 91% seen once. The sequences come from peripheral blood, collected in the first trimester of pregnancy. Every receptor here comes from a female donor with multiple sclerosis, enrolled in a pregnancy study.

The V gene is TRBV19, the J gene TRBJ2-1; 7 bases agree with TRBD1. Germline loops: CDR1 LNHDA, CDR2 SQIVND (reference sequence). V was pared by 4 bases and J by 4 bases, with 7 bases of the junction left unmatched. This CDR3 region has 15 residues. The CDR3 DNA follows: TGTGCCAGTAGTACCACGGGACAGATTTACAATGAGCAGTTCTTC. Protein: CASSTTGQIYNEQFF.

The chain recombines TRBV5-4 with TRBJ2-7; 9 bases agree with TRBD2. The V gene end was trimmed by 0 bases and the J gene end by 7 bases; junction bases not matched to a gene: 8. The CDR3 covers 15 residues. Germline-derived CDR1 and CDR2 are SGHNT and YYREEE (reference sequence). CDR3 sequence: CASSLGPGLALEQYF. Written as DNA, the CDR3 is TGTGCCAGCAGCTTGGGGCCGGGACTAGCTCTAGAGCAGTACTTC.

This chain uses TRBV7-2 with TRBJ1-1, with D possibly being TRBD1 (6 bases). CDR3 length equals 15 residues. V lost 5 bases and J lost 3, with 16 bases in between. Germline V gives CDR1 SGHTA, CDR2 FQGNSA. The DNA for the CDR3 is TGTGCCAGCAGCCCAAGGGGGTTCAGGGACACTGAAGCTTTCTTT. Protein product: CASSPRGFRDTEAFF.

The chain couples TRBV2 to TRBJ2-5; no clear D gene. The CDR3 is 13 residues long. The germline V gene encodes CDR1 SNHLY and CDR2 FYNNEI. Trimming took off 6 bases at V and 1 base at J, with 9 bases between the two ends. Here the CDR3 reads CASRLGAQETQYF. For the CDR3, the DNA is TGTGCCAGCAGACTGGGCGCCCAAGAGACCCAGTACTTC.

V and J are TRBV5-5 and TRBJ2-5; 11 bases fit TRBD2. The V segment lost 1 base and the J segment 5 bases; nucleotides outside the gene matches: 1. Germline assignment: CDR1 SGHKS and CDR2 YYEKEE (reference sequence). The length of the CDR3 is 14 residues. The CDR3: CASSLWTSGETQYF. CDR3 bases: TGTGCCAGCAGCTTGTGGACTAGCGGGGAGACCCAGTACTTC.

V and J are TRBV5-6 and TRBJ1-5; D is unresolved. Germline CDR1 reads SGHDT; CDR2 reads YYEEEE. This CDR3 comprises 15 residues. Between the trimmed V and J ends, which lost 0 bases and 4 bases, there was a span of 11 bases. The CDR3: CASSLGAYGNQPQHF. The CDR3 nucleotides are TGTGCCAGCAGCTTGGGGGCCTATGGTAATCAGCCCCAGCATTTT.

V and J are TRBV5-1 and TRBJ2-1, with a possible D match to TRBD2 (7 bases). This CDR3 is 13 amino acids long. The germline CDR1 and CDR2 sequences are SGHRS and YFSETQ. V was trimmed by 4 bases and J by 8 bases, leaving 13 bases between them. The CDR3 DNA reads as TGCGCCAGCAGCCCGGGCGGGGGCCATGAGCAGTTCTTC. Protein: CASSPGGGHEQFF.

This clone was recorded at least ten times. This rearrangement joins TRBV7-9 to TRBJ2-1; D is possibly TRBD2 (6 bases). Between the trimmed V and J ends, which lost 5 bases and 9 bases, there was a span of 14 bases. CDR3 length equals 13 residues. Germline V gives CDR1 SEHNR, CDR2 FQNEAQ (reference sequence). CDR3: CASSQTGEAEQFF. The CDR3 DNA reads TGTGCCAGCAGCCAGACGGGGGAGGCTGAGCAGTTCTTC.

The CDR3, as DNA: TGTGCCAGTAGCGGGACAGGGGGCTTTACCACTGAAGCTTTCTTT. As protein: CASSGTGGFTTEAFF. V gene TRBV30 combines with J gene TRBJ1-1, with 12 bases identical to TRBD1. The CDR3 extends over 15 amino acids. The junction had 11 bases not matched to a gene; V was cut back by 8 bases and J by 4 bases. Per germline, CDR1 GTSNPN and CDR2 SVGIG (reference sequence).